A single sample gave rise to the 25 T cell receptor beta chains below, sequenced in a study of blood T cell repertoires in COVID-19. TCRdb's table, derived via immunoSEQ multiplex PCR, lists solely in-frame clones and lacks some. The table shows some 350,000 clones, with 88% occurring only once. Sequenced material: peripheral blood. The receptor set was obtained from a woman aged 70-85 years with COVID-19, enrolled during active disease.

In the case of this clone: Other DNA sequences of this sample code for an identical CDR3. The V gene is TRBV9, the J gene TRBJ1-2, with D unresolved. CDR3 length: 11 amino acids. Germline loops: CDR1 SGDLS, CDR2 YYNGEE. V lost 3 bases, J lost 4 bases, and 4 bases lay in between. The CDR3 loop is CASSDSYGYTF. The CDR3 region has the DNA TGTGCCAGCAGCGACAGCTATGGCTACACCTTC. Full variable domain (outside the CDR3, taken from reference TRBV9 and TRBJ1-2): DSGVTQTPKHLITATGQRVTLRCSPRSGDLSVYWYQQSLDQGLQFLIQYYNGEERAKGNILERFSAQQFPDLHSELNLSSLELGDSALYFCASSDSYGYTFGSGTRLTVV.

This chain joins TRBV11-2 and TRBJ1-3, with D possibly being TRBD1 (5 bases). The CDR3 extends over 15 amino acids. V dropped 5 bases and J dropped 0 bases, with 11 bases sitting between them. The V gene's germline CDR1 is SGHAT and CDR2 FQNNGV. The chain's CDR3 is CASSPQGGSGNTIYF. Written as DNA, the CDR3 is TGTGCCAGCAGCCCTCAGGGCGGCTCTGGAAACACCATATATTTT.

This clone was observed a few times. The chain joins TRBV28 to TRBJ2-7, with D possibly being TRBD2 (6 bases). The germline gives CDR1 MDHEN, CDR2 SYDVKM. This CDR3 contains 12 residues. V lost 6 bases to trimming and J lost 1 base, with 7 bases between them. The CDR3 reads CASRGGSYEQYF. The CDR3 nucleotides read TGTGCCAGCAGGGGAGGTTCCTACGAGCAGTACTTC.

The CDR3 bases are TGTGCCAGCAGTGACGGTACAGATACGCAGTATTTT. Translating it yields CASSDGTDTQYF. The gene calls are TRBV6-1 and TRBJ2-3; D is uncertain. Between the trimmed V and J ends, which lost 3 bases and 3 bases, there was a span of 4 bases. CDR1 is MNHNS, CDR2 SASEGT, per germline. CDR3 length equals 12 residues.

V usage is TRBV5-4 and J usage is TRBJ1-1; a possible D gene is TRBD1 (6 bases). The CDR3 loop spans 14 amino acids. Germline CDR1 and CDR2: SGHNT and YYREEE (reference sequence). Trimming shortened V by 4 bases and J by 1 base, and 11 bases separated the two germline ends. The CDR3 DNA follows: TGTGCCAGCAGCAGAGGACAGAAGAACACTGAAGCTTTCTTT. The encoded protein is CASSRGQKNTEAFF.

The chain joins TRBV14 to TRBJ2-5, with 9 bases that match TRBD1. Looked up from germline, CDR1 is SGHDN and CDR2 is FVKESK. J lost 4 bases, V lost 1 base, and 7 bases had no gene match. CDR3 length: 16 amino acids. The CDR3 DNA is TGTGCCAGCAGCCAAGGCTGGACAGGGGTTAGAGAGACCCAGTACTTC. This sequence encodes CASSQGWTGVRETQYF.

As DNA, the CDR3 is TGCGCCAGCAGCTTCCCAGGGGGCGGAACTGAAGCTTTCTTT. This sequence encodes CASSFPGGGTEAFF. The chain has TRBV5-1 and TRBJ1-1, with 8 bases fitting TRBD1. The junction had 5 bases not matched to a gene; V was cut back by 2 bases and J by 5 bases. The CDR3 is 14 amino acids. Per the germline V gene, CDR1 is SGHRS and CDR2 is YFSETQ.

The genes are TRBV24-1 and TRBJ1-2; TRBD1 matches at 7 bases. This CDR3 contains 15 residues. Trimming at V came to 2 bases and at J to 4 bases, leaving 6 bases not matched to a gene. Germline V CDR1 and CDR2: KGHDR, SFDVKD. This CDR3 is CATSDWTGKTYGYTF. CDR3 DNA: TGTGCCACCAGTGATTGGACAGGCAAGACCTATGGCTACACCTTC.

This clone was detected a few times. The chain carries TRBV4-2 and TRBJ1-1; D not resolved. The CDR3 extends over 15 amino acids. Trimming stripped 0 bases from V and 3 bases from J, with 11 bases between. CDR1 and CDR2 (germline): LGHNA, YNFKEQ. The DNA for the CDR3 is TGTGCCAGCAGCCAAGAATTTGCGGCGGACACTGAAGCTTTCTTT. Translated, it gives CASSQEFAADTEAFF.

V gene TRBV21-1 combines with J gene TRBJ2-7; the DNA was not compared with TRBD2, the D call given in the table. TRBV21-1 is a recognized pseudogene. The CDR3 runs to 17 residues. CDR3 DNA: TGTGCCAGCAGCACCCTAGCGGGGGGGCCTTTCTCCTACGAGCAGTACTTC. This encodes CASSTLAGGPFSYEQYF.

This chain joins TRBV11-2 and TRBJ2-7; 11 bases map to TRBD2. After removal of 4 bases from V and 0 bases from J, the junction contained 5 bases not matched to a gene. The germline V gene encodes CDR1 SGHAT and CDR2 FQNNGV. The CDR3 loop spans 16 amino acids. Here the CDR3 reads CASSSLAGGSSYEQYF. As DNA, the CDR3 is TGTGCCAGCAGCTCCTTAGCGGGGGGGAGCTCCTACGAGCAGTACTTC.

The CDR3 reads CASSFGDRDSDTQYF. The CDR3 DNA sequence: TGCGCCAGCAGCTTTGGGGACAGGGATTCCGATACGCAGTATTTT. The chain carries TRBV5-1 and TRBJ2-3, with 9 positions matching TRBD1. The CDR3 has 15 residues. Trimming cost V 2 bases and J 6 bases; bases outside gene matches: 7. Germline loops: CDR1 SGHRS, CDR2 YFSETQ.

The rearrangement joins TRBV21-1 to TRBJ2-5; the D call of TRBD1 is as the table states it, not checked on the DNA. TRBV21-1 is flagged as a pseudogene. The CDR3 length is 17 residues. As DNA, the CDR3 is TGTGCCAGCAGCAAAGTGGGGTCGGGACAGGAACAAGAGACCCAGTACTTC. Translation: CASSKVGSGQEQETQYF.

This chain joins TRBV14 and TRBJ1-1; 8 nucleotides match TRBD1. Germline V lookup: CDR1 SGHDN, CDR2 FVKESK. V shed 4 bases, J shed 5 bases, and the junction held 9 bases outside the gene matches. The CDR3 has 15 amino acids. This chain's CDR3 is CASSLIQGAGTEAFF. CDR3 coding DNA: TGTGCCAGCAGCCTAATCCAGGGGGCAGGGACTGAAGCTTTCTTT.

The chain links TRBV2 to TRBJ1-5, with 9 bases aligning to TRBD1. Trimming cost V 11 bases and J 4 bases; bases outside gene matches: 3. CDR3 length: 12 residues. In germline, CDR1 is SNHLY, CDR2 FYNNEI. CDR3 nucleotide sequence: TGTGCCGGAGGACAGGGGAATCAGCCCCAGCATTTT. Its translation: CAGGQGNQPQHF.

The chain combines TRBV4-3 with TRBJ2-7; D may be TRBD1 (5 bases). This CDR3 region has 15 residues. Per the germline V gene, CDR1 is LGHNA and CDR2 is YSLEER. Between the trimmed V and J ends, which lost 0 bases and 2 bases, there was a span of 11 bases. CDR3 in amino acids: CASSQDVTEPYEQYF. The CDR3 nucleotides are TGCGCCAGCAGCCAAGACGTGACAGAACCCTACGAGCAGTACTTC.

The J gene is TRBJ1-3, the V gene TRBV28, with 7 positions matching TRBD1. V lost 6 bases to trimming and J lost 0 bases; unmatched junction nucleotides: 2. This CDR3 has 14 residues. Germline assignment: CDR1 MDHEN and CDR2 SYDVKM. This CDR3 is CASSGTDSGNTIYF. In DNA, the CDR3 is TGTGCCAGCAGCGGGACAGACTCTGGAAACACCATATATTTT. The full variable domain, completed using reference TRBV28 and TRBJ1-3, is DVKVTQSSRYLVKRTGEKVFLECVQDMDHENMFWYRQDPGLGLRLIYFSYDVKMKEKGDIPEGYSVSREKKERFSLILESASTNQTSMYLCASSGTDSGNTIYFGEGSWLTVV.

This chain connects TRBV5-1 to TRBJ2-1, with 13 bases lining up with TRBD2. V lost 1 base to trimming and J lost 1 base; unmatched junction nucleotides: 11. This CDR3 is built from 20 residues. The germline V gene encodes CDR1 SGHRS and CDR2 YFSETQ. In DNA form, the CDR3 reads TGCGCCAGCAGCTTGAGAGGGGGACTAGCGGGGAAGGGATCCTACAATGAGCAGTTCTTC. Translation gives CASSLRGGLAGKGSYNEQFF.

The chain uses TRBV13 and TRBJ1-2; 8 bases match TRBD1. Germline CDR1 and CDR2: PRHDT and FYEKMQ (reference sequence). Losses at the gene ends were 4 bases for V and 4 bases for J; bases not matched to a gene: 11. This CDR3 is built from 16 residues. The CDR3 DNA is TGTGCCAGCAGCTCCGTGACAGGGGCGACGATCTATGGCTACACCTTC. This sequence encodes CASSSVTGATIYGYTF.

The chain carries TRBV28 and TRBJ2-7, with unresolved D. Germline CDR1 and CDR2: MDHEN and SYDVKM. V dropped 3 bases and J dropped 5 bases, with 5 bases sitting between them. This CDR3 is built from 11 residues. The chain's CDR3 is CASSFRDEQYF. As DNA, the CDR3 is TGTGCCAGCAGTTTTCGGGACGAGCAGTACTTC.

The chain is built from TRBV27 and TRBJ2-5; 8 bases line up with TRBD2. The CDR3 extends over 17 amino acids. CDR1 is MNHEY, CDR2 SMNVEV, per germline (reference sequence). V lost 5 bases, J lost 7 bases, and 18 bases stayed unmatched. Here the CDR3 DNA reads TGTGCCAGCAGTCTGACCCGGACTAGCTGGGGCTTCGGGACCCAGTACTTC. Translation gives CASSLTRTSWGFGTQYF.

The chain links TRBV3-1 (or the pseudogene TRBV3-2) to TRBJ2-7; tentative D call: TRBD1 (6 bases). This CDR3 is 15 amino acids long. V was clipped by 0 bases and J by 0 bases, with 9 bases between them. Looked up from germline, CDR1 is LGHDT and CDR2 is YNNKEL (reference sequence). CDR3 in DNA: TGTGCCAGCAGCCAAGATATAGGGGGCTCCTACGAGCAGTACTTC. Its translation: CASSQDIGGSYEQYF.

The J gene is TRBJ1-4, the V gene TRBV5-1; no firm D call. CDR1 is SGHRS and CDR2 is YFSETQ in the germline V gene. With 0 bases removed from V and 5 bases from J, the gap between germline ends came to 11 bases. The CDR3 is 15 residues long. The CDR3 DNA sequence: TGCGCCAGCAGCTTGGGCGGCAGTTTAAATGAAAAACTGTTTTTT. Translating gives CASSLGGSLNEKLFF.

V usage is TRBV28 and J usage is TRBJ1-5, with 7 positions matching TRBD1. Germline CDR1 and CDR2: MDHEN and SYDVKM. This CDR3 has 15 residues. With 5 bases clipped from V and 0 bases from J, the junction kept 4 bases outside the gene matches. The CDR3 sequence is CASSLTGYSNQPQHF. The DNA for the CDR3 is TGTGCCAGCAGTCTGACAGGGTATAGCAATCAGCCCCAGCATTTT.

The rearrangement uses TRBV29-1 and TRBJ1-6; 9 positions agree with TRBD1. Germline CDR1 reads SQVTM; CDR2 reads ANQGSEA. The J segment lost 7 bases and the V segment lost 6 bases, leaving 4 bases of the junction unmatched. The CDR3 has 13 residues. CDR3 sequence (DNA): TGCAGCGTGGGGACAGGGTTAAATTCACCCCTCCACTTT. Its translation is CSVGTGLNSPLHF.